The sequence of this T cell receptor (beta chain) was determined in a study of identical twins. Study-level results: Surplus twin overlap in beta out-of-frame sequences was less pronounced. Fewer insertions characterized abundant cord blood beta clonotypes, whereas memory repertoires showed none. A partial confounding effect on zero-insertion analyses could come from invariant MAIT and iNKT cells.

Germline V gene sequence: CDR1 SEHNR, CDR2 FQNEAQ (reference sequence). Trimming removed 1 base from V and 4 bases from J; junction bases left unmatched: 4. The CDR3 is 15 amino acids. In the case of this clonotype: Its antigen is undetermined.

From the 5' RACE reads, TCRdb called clonotypes with MiXCR, one entry per CDR3 protein. The repertoire holds some 270,000 distinct CDR3 sequences, with about 8.9% as singletons. The same data also went into a second study, on yellow fever vaccine responses in identical twins.

Sequencing was done on a sample of CD8+ T cells sorted from blood. This TCR derives from a woman under 30 in good health. This chain connects TRBV7-9 to TRBJ1-2; 9 bases agree with TRBD1. The CDR3 reads CASSLGTGAAYGYTF. DNA for the CDR3: TGTGCCAGCAGCTTAGGGACAGGGGCTGCCTATGGCTACACCTTC. Full variable domain (outside the CDR3, taken from reference TRBV7-9 and TRBJ1-2): DTGVSQNPRHKITKRGQNVTFRCDPISEHNRLYWYRQTLGQGPEFLTYFQNEAQLEKSRLLSDRFSAERPKGSFSTLEIQRTEQGDSAMYLCASSLGTGAAYGYTFGSGTRLTVV.